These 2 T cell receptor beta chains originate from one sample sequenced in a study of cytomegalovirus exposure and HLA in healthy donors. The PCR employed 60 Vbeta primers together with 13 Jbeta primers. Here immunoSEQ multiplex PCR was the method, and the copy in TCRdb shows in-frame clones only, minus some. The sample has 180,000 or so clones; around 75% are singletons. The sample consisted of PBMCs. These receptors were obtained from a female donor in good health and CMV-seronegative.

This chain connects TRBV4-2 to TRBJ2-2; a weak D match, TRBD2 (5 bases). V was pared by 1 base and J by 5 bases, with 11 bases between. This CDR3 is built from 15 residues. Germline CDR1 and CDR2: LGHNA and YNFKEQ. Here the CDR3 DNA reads TGTGCCAGCAGCCAAGGGTGGCCGGGGACCGGGGAGCTGTTTTTT. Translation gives CASSQGWPGTGELFF.

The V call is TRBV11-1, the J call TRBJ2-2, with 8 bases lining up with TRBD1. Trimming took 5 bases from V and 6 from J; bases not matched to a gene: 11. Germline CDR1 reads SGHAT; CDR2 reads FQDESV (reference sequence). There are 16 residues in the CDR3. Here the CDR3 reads CASSMGQVVGSGELFF. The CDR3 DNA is TGTGCCAGCAGCATGGGACAGGTGGTGGGGTCCGGGGAGCTGTTTTTT.